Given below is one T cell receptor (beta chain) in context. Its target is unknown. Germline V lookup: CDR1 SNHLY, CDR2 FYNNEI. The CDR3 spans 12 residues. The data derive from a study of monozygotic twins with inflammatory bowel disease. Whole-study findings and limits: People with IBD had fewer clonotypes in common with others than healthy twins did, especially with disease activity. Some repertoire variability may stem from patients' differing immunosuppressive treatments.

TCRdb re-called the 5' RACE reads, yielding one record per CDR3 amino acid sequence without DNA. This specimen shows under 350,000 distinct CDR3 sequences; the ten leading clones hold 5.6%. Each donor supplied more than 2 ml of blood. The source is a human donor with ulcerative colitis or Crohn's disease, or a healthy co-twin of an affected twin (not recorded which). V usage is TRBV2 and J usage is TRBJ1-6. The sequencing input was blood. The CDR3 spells CASIRDGSPLHF.